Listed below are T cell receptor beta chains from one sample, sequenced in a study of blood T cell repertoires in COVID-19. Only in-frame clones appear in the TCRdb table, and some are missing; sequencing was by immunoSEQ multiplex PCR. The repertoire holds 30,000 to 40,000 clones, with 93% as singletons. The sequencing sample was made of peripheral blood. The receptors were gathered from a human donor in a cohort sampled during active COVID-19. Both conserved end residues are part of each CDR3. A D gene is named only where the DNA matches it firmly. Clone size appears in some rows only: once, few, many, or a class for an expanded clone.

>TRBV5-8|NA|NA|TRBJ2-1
CASSPYHEQFF
TGTGCCAGCAGCCCTTATCATGAGCAGTTCTTC
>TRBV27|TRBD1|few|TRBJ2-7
CASSLDRDRGTYEQYF
TGTGCCAGCAGTTTGGACCGGGACAGGGGAACCTACGAGCAGTACTTC
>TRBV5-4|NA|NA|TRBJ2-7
CATQGDRHYEQYF
TGTGCCACCCAAGGGGATAGACATTACGAGCAGTACTTC
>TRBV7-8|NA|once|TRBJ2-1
CASSHPNRLPYNEQFF
TGTGCCAGCAGCCACCCAAACAGGCTGCCCTACAATGAGCAGTTCTTC
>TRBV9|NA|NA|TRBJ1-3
CASSVVGGPGNTIYF
TGTGCCAGCAGCGTAGTCGGGGGGCCCGGAAACACCATATATTTT
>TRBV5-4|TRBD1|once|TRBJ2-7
CASSFGTGGLKEQYF
TGTGCCAGCAGCTTCGGGACAGGGGGTTTAAAGGAGCAGTACTTC
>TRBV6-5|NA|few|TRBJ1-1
CASSSRSMNTEAFF
TGTGCCAGCAGTTCGCGGTCTATGAACACTGAAGCTTTCTTT
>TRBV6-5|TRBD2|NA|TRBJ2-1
CASSRGEPNNEQFF
TGTGCCAGCAGCCGGGGGGAACCAAACAATGAGCAGTTCTTC
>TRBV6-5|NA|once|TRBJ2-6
CASSEPGSGANVLTF
TGTGCCAGCTCAGAACCGGGCTCTGGGGCCAACGTCCTGACTTTC
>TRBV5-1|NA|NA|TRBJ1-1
CASSPPRPNTEAFF
TGCGCCAGCAGCCCCCCCAGGCCGAACACTGAAGCTTTCTTT
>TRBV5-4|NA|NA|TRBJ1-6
CASSARGKPGPLHF
TGTGCCAGCAGCGCAAGGGGAAAACCGGGCCCGCTGCACTTT
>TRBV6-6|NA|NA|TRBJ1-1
CASSYRDTEAFF
TGTGCCAGCAGTTACCGGGACACTGAAGCTTTCTTT
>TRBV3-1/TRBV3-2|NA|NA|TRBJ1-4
CASSPINEKLFF
TGTGCCAGCAGCCCCATCAATGAAAAACTGTTTTTT
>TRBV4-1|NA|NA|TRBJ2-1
CASSHRGRRNEQFF
TGCGCCAGCAGCCACAGAGGACGGAGGAATGAGCAGTTCTTC
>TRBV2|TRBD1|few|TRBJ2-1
CASSVGTGAVDEQFF
TGTGCCAGCAGCGTGGGGACAGGGGCCGTCGATGAGCAGTTCTTC
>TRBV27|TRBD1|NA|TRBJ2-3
CASSNRRTGTYDTQYF
TGTGCCAGCAGTAACCGACGGACAGGAACATACGATACGCAGTATTTT
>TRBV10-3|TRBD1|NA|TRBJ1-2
CAISTGTVANYGYTF
TGTGCCATCAGCACCGGGACAGTTGCTAACTATGGCTACACCTTC
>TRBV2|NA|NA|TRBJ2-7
CASSSMGRGPYEQYF
TGTGCCAGCAGTAGTATGGGCAGGGGTCCCTACGAGCAGTACTTC
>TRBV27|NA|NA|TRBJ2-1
CASSLRTGTHNEQFF
TGTGCCAGCAGTTTACGAACAGGGACACACAATGAGCAGTTCTTC
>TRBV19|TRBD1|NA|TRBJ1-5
CASSPGTGNSPQHF
TGTGCCAGTAGCCCAGGGACAGGGAATAGTCCCCAGCATTTT
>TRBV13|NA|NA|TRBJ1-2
CASSLGRRGGGYTF
TGTGCCAGCAGCTTAGGCCGGAGGGGAGGTGGCTACACCTTC
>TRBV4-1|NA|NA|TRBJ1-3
CASSQGIEGGHSGNTIYF
TGCGCCAGCAGCCAAGGGATAGAGGGTGGCCACTCTGGAAACACCATATATTTT
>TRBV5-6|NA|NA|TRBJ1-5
CASSLITDRTSNQPQHF
TGTGCCAGCAGCCTGATAACGGACAGAACTAGCAATCAGCCCCAGCATTTT
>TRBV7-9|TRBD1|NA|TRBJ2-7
CASSPPTGTLSYEQYF
TGTGCCAGCAGCCCACCGACAGGGACGCTTTCCTACGAGCAGTACTTC